Given below is one T cell receptor (beta chain) in context. J gave up 2 bases and V 3 bases, and 6 bases lay outside the gene matches. The CDR3 is made up of 16 amino acids. Germline CDR1 SGHNT, CDR2 YYREEE (reference sequence). Original analysis: Counts of nucleated cells, estimated from reference gene primer amplification, were obtained. The assay was immunoSEQ multiplex PCR, and TCRdb's table has in-frame clones only and misses some. V and J calls plus clone size are reproduced from that table; the DNA served to infer D and trimming. The sample records roughly 100,000 clones, 82% being singletons. The record originates from a study of blood T cell repertoires in COVID-19. Study information: The study drew acute and convalescent COVID-19 samples from the United States, Italy and Spain.

The sequenced sample consisted of peripheral blood. This TCR was sampled from a man older than 75 with acute or convalescent COVID-19. The genes are TRBV5-4 and TRBJ2-2; TRBD1 agrees at 8 bases. The CDR3 region has the DNA TGTGCCAGCAGCTATAGGACAGGGTTTAACACCGGGGAGCTGTTTTTT. The encoded protein is CASSYRTGFNTGELFF.